This is a list of T cell receptor beta chains from one sample in a study of memory CD4+ T cells and cytomegalovirus serostatus. TCRdb keeps only in-frame clones here, not all; method: immunoSEQ multiplex PCR. The sample contains 50,000 or so clones, 65% to 85% of which appear only once. The sample consisted of memory CD4+ T cells from blood. The receptor source for this set is an adult in good health and CMV-seropositive. Both conserved end residues are part of each CDR3. Each record gives: D gene, J gene, clone size, V gene, CDR3 DNA, CDR3 protein. The D gene is left open where the match is weak. Rows may omit the clone size; those that give it use once, few, many or a size class.

TRBD2 TRBJ2-7 once TRBV18 TGTGCCAGCTCAAAAAGCGGGACTAGCGGAAACTACGAGCAGTACTTC CASSKSGTSGNYEQYF
- TRBJ1-1 - TRBV7-3 TGTGCCAGCAGCTCGTACTTGAACACTGAAGCTTTCTTT CASSSYLNTEAFF
- TRBJ2-2 once TRBV9 TGTGCCAGCAGCGCCTGGGGAGCCGGGGAGCTGTTTTTT CASSAWGAGELFF
TRBD2 TRBJ2-2 - TRBV19 TGTGCCAGTTCTGCCGGGACTAGTAGCACCGGGGAGCTGTTTTTT CASSAGTSSTGELFF
- TRBJ2-3 - TRBV28 TGTGCCAGCAGGAAGGGGCTATTGGGAGATACGCAGTATTTT CASRKGLLGDTQYF
- TRBJ2-3 - TRBV27 TGTGCCAGCAGTTGGGGAGCTTGGGGCACAGATACGCAGTATTTT CASSWGAWGTDTQYF
- TRBJ1-4 - TRBV19 TGTGCCAGTAGTGACTCGTGGACAGCAACTAATGAAAAACTGTTTTTT CASSDSWTATNEKLFF
- TRBJ1-1 - TRBV28 TGTGCCAGCAGTTTCCCGGGAGATAACACTGAAGCTTTCTTT CASSFPGDNTEAFF
- TRBJ2-1 - TRBV5-1 TGCGCCAGTAAGAACCAGGACTACAATGAGCAGTTCTTC CASKNQDYNEQFF
- TRBJ1-1 - TRBV18 TGTGCCAGCTCACACGACAAGGTGGGGTGGGGGACTGAAGCTTTCTTT CASSHDKVGWGTEAFF
- TRBJ2-4 few TRBV18 TGTGCCAGCTCATCCGGGCCCATACTAGCCAAAAACATTCAGTACTTC CASSSGPILAKNIQYF
- TRBJ2-1 - TRBV10-3 TGTGCCAATCGAAAAACGGACACAGATGAGCAGTTCTTC CANRKTDTDEQFF
- TRBJ1-4 - TRBV15 TGTGCCACCAGCAGGGCCCCAAGTGAAAAACTGTTTTTT CATSRAPSEKLFF
- TRBJ1-5 - TRBV7-8 TGTGCCAGCAGCTTACGGAGGGACTATAGCAATCAGCCCCAGCATTTT CASSLRRDYSNQPQHF
TRBD1 TRBJ1-5 - TRBV5-8 TGTGCCAGCAGCCCCCGGGACAGGGTCCTAGAGCCCCAGCATTTT CASSPRDRVLEPQHF
TRBD1 TRBJ1-1 - TRBV27 TGTGCCAGCACCTGGGGGGGGACAGGCTACATGAACACTGAAGCTTTCTTT CASTWGGTGYMNTEAFF
- TRBJ2-7 - TRBV11-3 TGTGCCAGCAGCTTAGATCCGGGTGACGAGCAGTACTTC CASSLDPGDEQYF
TRBD2 TRBJ2-7 - TRBV28 TGTGCCAGCAGTCTGACTAGCGGGAGATACGAGCAGTACTTC CASSLTSGRYEQYF
TRBD2 TRBJ2-5 - TRBV7-6 TGTGCCAGCAGCTTAACGGGCGGGAGTGGGACCCAGTACTTC CASSLTGGSGTQYF
TRBD1 TRBJ1-4 - TRBV5-1 TGCGCCAGCAGCTTGCTACTCACCGGGACAGGGAATGAAAAACTGTTTTTT CASSLLLTGTGNEKLFF
- TRBJ1-2 - TRBV9 TGTGCCAGCAGCGTAGCTTGGCAGGATTATGGCTACACCTTC CASSVAWQDYGYTF
- TRBJ2-3 - TRBV7-2 TGTGCCAGCAGCTTAAGTCGAAGCACAGATACGCAGTATTTT CASSLSRSTDTQYF
- TRBJ1-2 - TRBV18 TGTGCCAGCTCACCTCAGGAGGGGGACTACTATGGCTACACCTTC CASSPQEGDYYGYTF
TRBD1 TRBJ1-6 - TRBV7-2 TGTGCCAGCAGCCCTCAGGGGGGAGAGAGAAATTCACCCCTCCACTTT CASSPQGGERNSPLHF
- TRBJ2-7 - TRBV27 TGTGCCAGCTCCCGTTCCGGGGGCGACTCCTACGAGCAGTACTTC CASSRSGGDSYEQYF
TRBD1 TRBJ1-2 - TRBV18 TGTGCCAGCTCACCTCAGGGACAGGGTGATGGCTACACCTTC CASSPQGQGDGYTF
- TRBJ2-7 - TRBV7-9 TGTGCCAGCACCGGAGGGACCGCGGAGTTCGAGCAGTACTTC CASTGGTAEFEQYF
- TRBJ1-1 few TRBV5-1 TGCGCCAGCAGCCCGGCCTCCGGTCAAATGAACACTGAAGCTTTCTTT CASSPASGQMNTEAFF
TRBD1 TRBJ1-2 once TRBV4-3 TGCGCCAGCAGCCAAGAACCAGGGGGTAGGGATGGCTACACCTTC CASSQEPGGRDGYTF
TRBD1 TRBJ2-7 - TRBV9 TGTGCCAGCAGCGTAGATGAGAGCGCCAGGGGGAACGAGCAGTACTTC CASSVDESARGNEQYF
- TRBJ2-4 - TRBV7-3 TGTGCCAGCAGCTTTATGAAGTCAGCGGTGGATTTAGCCAAAAACATTCAGTACTTC CASSFMKSAVDLAKNIQYF
- TRBJ2-1 - TRBV7-2 TGTGCCAGCAGCCCCGACCGTGTCAATGAGCAGTTCTTC CASSPDRVNEQFF
TRBD1 TRBJ1-5 - TRBV6-1 TGTGCCAGCACTGACAGGGCTAGCAATCAGCCCCAGCATTTT CASTDRASNQPQHF
- TRBJ2-3 - TRBV9 TGTGCCAGCAGCGTAGTAGAGACAGATACGCAGTATTTT CASSVVETDTQYF
TRBD2 TRBJ2-1 once TRBV7-2 TGTGCCAGCAGCTTACCATCAGGACTAGCGGGGGGCTACAATGAGCAGTTCTTC CASSLPSGLAGGYNEQFF
TRBD1 TRBJ1-4 - TRBV7-6 TGTGCCAGCTCCTTCGGGGGACAGAAAAATGAAAAACTGTTTTTT CASSFGGQKNEKLFF
- TRBJ1-1 few TRBV9 TGTGCCAGCAGCGTGACCGCCGGTAACACTGAAGCTTTCTTT CASSVTAGNTEAFF
- TRBJ2-7 - TRBV18 TGTGCCAGCTCACCACGATCGGCAGGCAACTCCTACGAGCAGTACTTC CASSPRSAGNSYEQYF
- TRBJ2-7 - TRBV2 TGTGCCAGCGAGGGCTCCACCTACGAGCAGTACTTC CASEGSTYEQYF
TRBD1 TRBJ2-3 once TRBV2 TGTGCCACCTCAAAGGGACAGACTACTAGCACAGATACGCAGTATTTT CATSKGQTTSTDTQYF
TRBD1 TRBJ1-4 - TRBV18 TGTGCCAGCTCAGAGGGGGCTGATGAAAAACTGTTTTTT CASSEGADEKLFF
- TRBJ2-2 - TRBV28 TGTGCCAGCGCCTCCGGGCAGGTACTCGGGGAGCTGTTTTTT CASASGQVLGELFF
TRBD1 TRBJ2-3 once TRBV7-2 TGTGCCAGCAGCTGGTGGACAGGGGGCACAGATACGCAGTATTTT CASSWWTGGTDTQYF
- TRBJ2-7 - TRBV27 TGTGCCAGCAGTTTAGCCCTTCGAACCGAGCAGTACTTC CASSLALRTEQYF
- TRBJ1-4 - TRBV28 TGTGCCAGCAGACAACAGGGCGGTGGTGAAAAACTGTTTTTT CASRQQGGGEKLFF
- TRBJ2-1 - TRBV27 TGTGCCAGCGCTAGGGGCGATGAGCAGTTCTTC CASARGDEQFF
- TRBJ2-7 - TRBV7-9 TGTGCCAGCAGCTTAGGCAGTGCTGCGACCGAGCAGTACTTC CASSLGSAATEQYF
TRBD1 TRBJ2-7 - TRBV28 TGTGCCAGCAGTCCCCCTGGGACAGGGAGTTATCTGGGGGGCTTC CASSPPGTGSYLGGF
- TRBJ1-2 - TRBV4-3 TGCGCCAGCAGCCAAGAAGCAGGGGCTAACTATGGCTACACCTTC CASSQEAGANYGYTF
- TRBJ2-1 - TRBV7-7 TGTGCTAGCAGCAAAGGGGCCTCGGTCAATGAGCAGTTCTTC CASSKGASVNEQFF
- TRBJ1-1 - TRBV14 TGTGCCAGCAGCCAAGGAAGACATTTGAACACTGAAGCTTTCTTT CASSQGRHLNTEAFF
- TRBJ2-3 - TRBV2 TGTGCCAGCAGGGCCTCTTTGAGAAATACGCAGTATTTT CASRASLRNTQYF
TRBD2 TRBJ2-5 - TRBV6-1 TGTGCCAGCACCTCGGGACTAGCGGGAGAAGAGACCCAGTACTTC CASTSGLAGEETQYF
- TRBJ1-3 - TRBV28 TGTGCCAGCACGAAGGCCCCTGGAAACACCATATATTTT CASTKAPGNTIYF
- TRBJ1-4 once TRBV6-1 TGTGCCAGCAGTGAAGCGCGTCGTTATGAAAAACTGTTTTTT CASSEARRYEKLFF